These 29 T cell receptor beta chains originate from one sample sequenced in a study of OX40 agonist ivuxolimab in advanced cancers. Libraries were prepared by immunoSEQ multiplex PCR; TCRdb keeps only in-frame clonotypes and omits some of them. Of roughly 49,000 clones in the sample, over 60% are singletons; the top ten hold 7.9%. The source was CD4+ or CD8+ T cells sorted from blood, collected in a trial of the OX40 agonist ivuxolimab. The receptor set was obtained from an adult with an advanced solid tumor such as melanoma, head and neck, liver or kidney cancer.

The rearrangement links TRBV21-1 to TRBJ2-7; the table assigns TRBD1, which was not confirmed against the DNA. TRBV21-1 corresponds to a pseudogene. This CDR3 has 14 residues. The CDR3 loop reads CARRKLTGCDEQYF. The CDR3 nucleotides read TGTGCCAGAAGAAAACTGACAGGGTGCGACGAGCAGTACTTC.

The chain couples TRBV27 to TRBJ2-3; D not resolved. The germline V and J ends were trimmed by 5 bases and 2 bases, with 14 bases remaining between them. Germline values: CDR1 MNHEY, CDR2 SMNVEV (reference sequence). The CDR3 length is 15 residues. The CDR3 bases are TGTGCCAGCAGTACCCGGGCTCCGTCCACAGATACGCAGTATTTT. Protein product: CASSTRAPSTDTQYF.

This clone was detected a few times. The chain is built from TRBV6-5 and TRBJ1-6, with 12 positions matching TRBD1. Per the germline V gene, CDR1 is MNHEY and CDR2 is SVGAGI. The CDR3 is made up of 16 amino acids. Trimming took 2 bases from V and 10 from J; bases not matched to a gene: 6. The CDR3 spells CASSYQPGQGASPLHF. DNA of the CDR3: TGTGCCAGCAGTTACCAACCGGGACAGGGGGCCTCACCCCTCCACTTT.

The V gene is TRBV7-2, the J gene TRBJ2-1; TRBD2 matches at 11 bases. The CDR3 totals 15 residues. The germline gives CDR1 SGHTA, CDR2 FQGNSA. V gave up 5 bases and J gave up 4 bases; unmatched junction bases: 4. The CDR3 here is CASSRGTSGYNEQFF. CDR3 coding DNA: TGTGCCAGCAGCCGCGGGACTAGCGGTTACAATGAGCAGTTCTTC.

The DNA of the CDR3 is TGTGCCATACGCCTGGCGGATGAGCAGTTCTTC. It encodes CAIRLADEQFF. This chain uses TRBV10-3 with TRBJ2-1; D is undetermined. In germline, CDR1 is ENHRY, CDR2 SYGVKD. This CDR3 has 11 residues. The V end was cut by 9 bases, the J end by 8 bases, with 11 bases between.

The rearrangement links TRBV4-1 to TRBJ2-4; 10 bases fit TRBD2. J gave up 4 bases and V 1 base, and 1 base lay outside the gene matches. There are 15 residues in the CDR3. CDR1 is MGHRA and CDR2 is YSYEKL in the germline V gene. In DNA form, the CDR3 reads TGCGCCAGCAGCCAAGGACTAGCGGGTAAAAACATTCAGTACTTC. Residues: CASSQGLAGKNIQYF.

This chain uses TRBV6-5 with TRBJ1-5, with D unresolved. Germline V gene lookup returns CDR1 MNHEY and CDR2 SVGAGI. The CDR3 length is 15 residues. V lost 5 bases to trimming and J lost 4 bases, with 15 bases between them. CDR3 in DNA: TGTGCCAGCAGTATTAGGCAGTCCCCTAATCAGCCCCAGCATTTT. Its translation: CASSIRQSPNQPQHF.

CDR3 amino acids: CASSEGGSLYGYTF. In DNA, the CDR3 is TGTGCCAGCAGTGAAGGGGGCAGTCTTTATGGCTACACCTTC. The V gene is TRBV6-1, the J gene TRBJ1-2, with D perhaps TRBD1 (5 bases). Germline CDR1 and CDR2: MNHNS and SASEGT. The CDR3 totals 14 residues. Trimming pared 1 base from V and 5 bases from J, leaving 11 bases between.

The gene calls are TRBV30 and TRBJ2-1; the D gene is possibly TRBD2 (6 bases). CDR3 length equals 15 residues. V gave up 3 bases and J gave up 6 bases, with 18 bases separating them. Germline V gives CDR1 GTSNPN, CDR2 SVGIG (reference sequence). The CDR3 sequence: CAWRATYGRVNEQFF. The CDR3 coding sequence is TGTGCCTGGAGGGCCACCTACGGGAGAGTCAATGAGCAGTTCTTC.

The chain links TRBV18 to TRBJ2-1; TRBD2 matches 8 bases. With V trimmed by 2 bases and J by 4 bases, 4 bases remained unmatched. The CDR3 is 15 residues long. CDR1 is KGHSH and CDR2 is LQKENI in the germline V gene. DNA for the CDR3: TGTGCCAGCTCACCAGGGGTAGCGGGGTACAATGAGCAGTTCTTC. This encodes CASSPGVAGYNEQFF.

This clone was observed once. The V call is TRBV9, the J call TRBJ1-3; D unclear. This CDR3 is built from 15 residues. Germline assignment: CDR1 SGDLS and CDR2 YYNGEE. V lost 3 bases and J lost 1, with 11 bases in between. CDR3 sequence (DNA): TGTGCCAGCAGCGCCCGGAGCCATTCTGGAAACACCATATATTTT. Translated: CASSARSHSGNTIYF.

The chain is built from TRBV19 and TRBJ2-2; possible D gene TRBD1, 6 bases. V was pared by 11 bases and J by 1 base, with 20 bases between. There are 16 residues in the CDR3. The germline V gene encodes CDR1 LNHDA and CDR2 SQIVND (reference sequence). For the CDR3, the DNA is TGTGCCTCCTCCAGGGGCATAACAGGGAACACCGGGGAGCTGTTTTTT. Amino acids: CASSRGITGNTGELFF.

This chain links TRBV5-1 with TRBJ2-5, with a tentative D call TRBD1 (6 bases). Germline-derived CDR1 and CDR2 are SGHRS and YFSETQ. The V end was cut by 1 base, the J end by 2 bases, with 15 bases between. The CDR3 sequence is 16 residues long. The CDR3 sequence is CASSLTGQLIQETQYF. CDR3 nucleotide sequence: TGCGCCAGCAGCTTGACCGGACAGCTTATACAAGAGACCCAGTACTTC.

This clone was counted between two and nine times. V usage is TRBV29-1 and J usage is TRBJ2-3; D is uncertain. The germline V and J ends were trimmed by 6 bases and 5 bases, with 9 bases remaining between them. This CDR3 is 11 amino acids long. Germline V gives CDR1 SQVTM, CDR2 ANQGSEA. The CDR3 loop reads CSVSTGDTQYF. CDR3 bases: TGCAGCGTCTCGACTGGAGATACGCAGTATTTT.

The rearrangement joins TRBV19 to TRBJ2-1, with 9 positions matching TRBD1. This CDR3 is 15 amino acids long. CDR1 is LNHDA and CDR2 is SQIVND in the germline V gene (reference sequence). J gave up 7 bases and V 5 bases, and 9 bases lay outside the gene matches. The CDR3 region is CASSGATGGLNEQFF. DNA for the CDR3: TGTGCCAGTAGTGGCGCAACAGGGGGCTTGAATGAGCAGTTCTTC.

This clone was detected a few times. The rearrangement uses TRBV13 and TRBJ2-1; no clear D gene. This CDR3 has 15 residues. Germline lookup yields CDR1 PRHDT and CDR2 FYEKMQ (reference sequence). V lost 0 bases, J lost 3 bases, and 9 bases lay in between. The chain's CDR3 is CASSLGLGYYNEQFF. The CDR3 DNA follows: TGTGCCAGCAGCTTAGGCCTAGGATACTACAATGAGCAGTTCTTC.

The chain is built from TRBV4-3 and TRBJ2-2; D is perhaps TRBD2 (5 bases). This CDR3 has 20 residues. The V gene's germline CDR1 is LGHNA and CDR2 YSLEER. V dropped 0 bases and J dropped 6 bases, with 26 bases sitting between them. The CDR3 reads CASSQDLLFVTRSGAGELFF. The CDR3 DNA follows: TGCGCCAGCAGCCAAGATCTCCTTTTTGTAACTAGAAGTGGCGCCGGGGAGCTGTTTTTT.

The chain employs TRBV10-3 and TRBJ2-2, with D perhaps TRBD1 (6 bases). The CDR3 spans 13 residues. Germline V lookup: CDR1 ENHRY, CDR2 SYGVKD. Trimming pared 10 bases from V and 2 bases from J, leaving 11 bases between. CDR3 coding DNA: TGTGCCACCCCGGGACACAACACCGGGGAGCTGTTTTTT. Translating gives CATPGHNTGELFF.

This sequence joins TRBV19 and TRBJ1-1; maybe TRBD1 (6 bases). Deletions cut 4 bases from V and 8 bases from J, with 14 bases between. This CDR3 comprises 13 residues. Germline V lookup: CDR1 LNHDA, CDR2 SQIVND (reference sequence). DNA for the CDR3: TGTGCCAGTAGTAGAAACAGGGATATGGAAGCTTTCTTT. Protein product: CASSRNRDMEAFF.

The chain combines TRBV5-1 with TRBJ2-3; perhaps TRBD1 as D (5 bases). Germline lookup yields CDR1 SGHRS and CDR2 YFSETQ. Trimming shortened V by 0 bases and J by 1 base, and 15 bases separated the two germline ends. The CDR3 length is 17 residues. The CDR3 DNA reads TGCGCCAGCAGCTTGGCCAGCAGGGATGGGGGCACAGATACGCAGTATTTT. Translation: CASSLASRDGGTDTQYF.

V usage is TRBV29-1 and J usage is TRBJ2-7; a possible D gene is TRBD1 (6 bases). CDR1 is SQVTM, CDR2 ANQGSEA, per germline. The V and J ends lost 7 bases and 3 bases respectively, with 19 bases between them. The CDR3 totals 14 residues. The DNA for the CDR3 is TGCAGCGCCCGGAACTTAGGGGGATACTACGAGCAGTACTTC. This codes for CSARNLGGYYEQYF.

This clone has a handful of counts. This chain joins TRBV19 and TRBJ1-6, with TRBD1 matching over 11 bases. The CDR3 loop spans 13 amino acids. The junction had 5 bases not matched to a gene; V was cut back by 3 bases and J by 16 bases. The germline CDR1 and CDR2 sequences are LNHDA and SQIVND (reference sequence). Written as DNA, the CDR3 is TGTGCCAGTAGTATCTCCTGGGACAGGGGGCTCCACTTT. This translates into CASSISWDRGLHF.

The J gene is TRBJ2-3, the V gene TRBV29-1; possibly TRBD2 for D (6 bases). With 7 bases removed from V and 8 bases from J, the gap between germline ends came to 13 bases. The germline V gene encodes CDR1 SQVTM and CDR2 ANQGSEA. The CDR3 has 11 residues. The CDR3 spells CSAGGRATQYF. The CDR3 DNA reads TGCAGCGCTGGAGGGAGAGCTACGCAGTATTTT.

This chain links TRBV19 with TRBJ2-3; maybe TRBD2 (6 bases). The CDR3 has 15 residues. The germline V and J ends were trimmed by 8 bases and 3 bases, with 18 bases remaining between them. Germline CDR1 LNHDA, CDR2 SQIVND (reference sequence). The CDR3 DNA is TGTGCCAGTCAAGTATCGGGGGAATGGACAGATACGCAGTATTTT. Amino acid sequence: CASQVSGEWTDTQYF. The full variable domain, rest sourced from reference TRBV19 and TRBJ2-3, is DGGITQSPKYLFRKEGQNVTLSCEQNLNHDAMYWYRQDPGQGLRLIYYSQIVNDFQKGDIAEGYSVSREKKESFPLTVTSAQKNPTAFYLCASQVSGEWTDTQYFGPGTRLTVL.

For this clone: Other nucleotide sequences in the sample specify the same CDR3. The chain employs TRBV7-2 and TRBJ1-5; TRBD1 matches 9 bases. Germline V gene lookup returns CDR1 SGHTA and CDR2 FQGNSA. The CDR3 length is 15 residues. V was pared by 1 base and J by 7 bases, with 5 bases of the junction left unmatched. The CDR3 loop reads CASSLGQGENQPQHF. The CDR3 nucleotides are TGTGCCAGCAGCTTAGGACAGGGGGAGAACCAGCCCCAGCATTTT.

The chain has TRBV7-9 and TRBJ1-1; 7 positions agree with TRBD1. This CDR3 is 15 amino acids long. Per the germline V gene, CDR1 is SEHNR and CDR2 is FQNEAQ (reference sequence). V lost 7 bases and J lost 0; bases outside the gene matches: 8. For the CDR3, the DNA is TGTGCCAGCACCCCTCCGGGACAGATGAACACTGAAGCTTTCTTT. Its protein is CASTPPGQMNTEAFF.

The CDR3: CASSSPNQETQYF. The CDR3 nucleotides read TGTGCCAGCAGCTCCCCAAACCAAGAGACCCAGTACTTC. This chain uses TRBV7-9 with TRBJ2-5; D gene ambiguous. Per germline, CDR1 SEHNR and CDR2 FQNEAQ (reference sequence). V lost 4 bases, J lost 0 bases, and 6 bases lay in between. This CDR3 spans 13 amino acids.

The table lists this clone with a count of one. The V gene is TRBV30, the J gene TRBJ1-5; D uncertain. CDR1 and CDR2 from the germline V gene are GTSNPN and SVGIG (reference sequence). V lost 3 bases, J lost 4 bases, and 7 bases lay in between. The CDR3 runs 12 residues. The CDR3 loop reads CAWSGGNQPQHF. The CDR3 DNA is TGTGCCTGGAGCGGTGGAAATCAGCCCCAGCATTTT.

The V gene is TRBV7-2, the J gene TRBJ2-7; 7 nucleotides match TRBD1. Germline assignment: CDR1 SGHTA and CDR2 FQGNSA. Trimming removed 5 bases from V and 2 bases from J; junction bases left unmatched: 6. The CDR3 contains 14 residues. The CDR3 spells CASSTQGVPYEQYF. Here the CDR3 DNA reads TGTGCCAGCAGCACCCAGGGGGTCCCCTACGAGCAGTACTTC.